The 5 T cell receptor beta chains in this list originate from one sample, sequenced in a study of blood T cell repertoires in COVID-19. The repertoire was sequenced with immunoSEQ multiplex PCR; TCRdb's copy has only in-frame clones and lacks some. The sample holds about 250,000 clones; 86% are singletons and the top ten take about 3%. The sequenced sample was peripheral blood. Every receptor here comes from a woman aged 25 to 39 with active or convalescent COVID-19.

This clone has more than one count but fewer than ten. Other DNA sequences of this sample code for an identical CDR3. The V and J genes are TRBV5-1 and TRBJ1-3; D ambiguous. CDR3 length: 13 amino acids. The ends were cut back, 0 bases at V and 4 bases at J, with 5 bases in the middle. Germline V gene data show CDR1 as SGHRS and CDR2 as YFSETQ. In DNA form, the CDR3 reads TGCGCCAGCAGCTTGGTTCCGGGAAACACCATATATTTT. Translation: CASSLVPGNTIYF.

The rearrangement uses TRBV5-1 and TRBJ2-1; 9 bases line up with TRBD1. The junction had 5 bases not matched to a gene; V was cut back by 3 bases and J by 10 bases. The CDR3 runs to 13 residues. CDR1 and CDR2 (germline): SGHRS, YFSETQ. The CDR3 spells CASSWGTGSEQFF. DNA of the CDR3: TGCGCCAGCAGCTGGGGGACAGGGTCCGAGCAGTTCTTC.

The table lists this clone with a count of one. The chain has TRBV20-1 and TRBJ2-7; D is possibly TRBD2 (7 bases). CDR3 size: 14 residues. The germline V gene has CDR1 DFQATT and CDR2 SNEGSKA (reference sequence). Between the trimmed V and J ends, which lost 3 bases and 5 bases, there was a span of 17 bases. CDR3 nucleotides: TGCAGTGCTAGTCGGGGGGCCAACTTTGACGAGCAGTACTTC. Translating gives CSASRGANFDEQYF.

This rearrangement joins TRBV2 to TRBJ1-5; 8 bases map to TRBD1. Per germline, CDR1 SNHLY and CDR2 FYNNEI. Trimming cost V 3 bases and J 7 bases; bases outside gene matches: 8. The CDR3 has 15 amino acids. CDR3 sequence: CASSEMDRVGQPQHF. CDR3 in DNA: TGTGCCAGCAGTGAGATGGACAGGGTAGGGCAGCCCCAGCATTTT.

The chain links TRBV30 to TRBJ1-2; 7 bases line up with TRBD1. Germline V gene sequence: CDR1 GTSNPN, CDR2 SVGIG (reference sequence). Trimming at V came to 3 bases and at J to 6 bases, leaving 7 bases not matched to a gene. The CDR3 spans 13 residues. The DNA for the CDR3 is TGTGCCTGGAGCAGGACAGGTCGAAATGGCTACACCTTC. The encoded protein is CAWSRTGRNGYTF.